This T cell receptor beta chain was retrieved from a study of glioma-infiltrating T cells after dendritic cell vaccination. Study summary: Dendritic cell vaccine was injected intradermally three times, biweekly. Points from the study as a whole: Complete blood and tumor specimen sets were limited to few patients.

CDR1 and CDR2 from the germline V gene are LNHDA and SQIVND (reference sequence). V was pared by 4 bases and J by 4 bases, with 7 bases of the junction left unmatched. The CDR3 has 15 residues. On this clone: Its target is not known.

Input was 2 to 2.5 ug genomic DNA, or all available if less. The data were produced by immunoSEQ multiplex PCR, yet TCRdb's version contains in-frame clones alone and is incomplete. The repertoire holds approximately 64,000 clones, with approximately 78% as singletons. Blood PBMC samples: pre-vaccination, two weeks post third vaccination, and at tumor progression. This chain uses TRBV19 with TRBJ1-2; TRBD1 aligns across 9 bases. This receptor was taken from a human donor with glioblastoma. The sequenced sample was blood, obtained before dendritic cell vaccination. The CDR3 loop reads CASSTQGAGGYGYTF. Here the CDR3 DNA reads TGTGCCAGTAGTACACAGGGGGCCGGGGGCTATGGCTACACCTTC. The variable domain in full, completed from reference TRBV19 and TRBJ1-2, reads DGGITQSPKYLFRKEGQNVTLSCEQNLNHDAMYWYRQDPGQGLRLIYYSQIVNDFQKGDIAEGYSVSREKKESFPLTVTSAQKNPTAFYLCASSTQGAGGYGYTFGSGTRLTVV.